These 10 T cell receptor beta chains originate from one sample sequenced in a study of shared clonotypes between healthy human individuals. Data came from immunoSEQ multiplex PCR; TCRdb stores just in-frame clones and leaves some out. The sample holds about 800,000 clones, about 97% seen once. The naive CD8 subset, CD45RO-negative cells positively selected for CCR7, excluded terminally differentiated effector memory CD45RA+ cells. Sequences were obtained from naive CD8+ T cells sorted from blood. These receptor sequences come from a man aged 25 to 40 in good health.

CDR3 in amino acids: CASSLDRGRLYNEQFF. DNA for the CDR3: TGTGCCAGCAGTTTAGACAGGGGAAGGCTCTACAATGAGCAGTTCTTC. The genes are TRBV28 and TRBJ2-1; 8 bases are a match to TRBD1. V lost 2 bases, J lost 3 bases, and 6 bases stayed unmatched. Germline V CDR1 and CDR2: MDHEN, SYDVKM. CDR3 size: 16 residues.

This chain connects TRBV5-1 to TRBJ2-1; D not certain. The CDR3 is 13 amino acids. V dropped 1 base and J dropped 5 bases, with 7 bases sitting between them. The germline gives CDR1 SGHRS, CDR2 YFSETQ. The CDR3 loop is CASSLRSDNEQFF. The CDR3 DNA follows: TGCGCCAGCAGCTTGAGGAGCGACAATGAGCAGTTCTTC. Full variable domain (outside the CDR3, taken from reference TRBV5-1 and TRBJ2-1): KAGVTQTPRYLIKTRGQQVTLSCSPISGHRSVSWYQQTPGQGLQFLFEYFSETQRNKGNFPGRFSGRQFSNSRSEMNVSTLELGDSALYLCASSLRSDNEQFFGPGTRLTVL.

The chain joins TRBV5-1 to TRBJ1-3; D gene unclear. The CDR3 totals 12 residues. In germline, CDR1 is SGHRS, CDR2 YFSETQ. Trimming pared 5 bases from V and 6 bases from J, leaving 9 bases between. The chain's CDR3 is CASRGFENTIYF. CDR3 bases: TGCGCCAGCAGGGGGTTTGAAAACACCATATATTTT.

On this clone itself: The same CDR3 is also encoded by other DNA sequences in this sample. CDR3 in DNA: TGTGCCAGCAGCCTTGGGCAGGTGAACACTGAAGCTTTCTTT. The encoded protein is CASSLGQVNTEAFF. The rearrangement joins TRBV7-9 to TRBJ1-1; D is undetermined. The CDR3 spans 14 residues. V lost 5 bases, J lost 0 bases, and 10 bases lay in between. The germline CDR1 and CDR2 sequences are SEHNR and FQNEAQ (reference sequence).

The gene calls are TRBV9 and TRBJ2-1; 10 bases line up with TRBD2. The CDR3 extends over 16 amino acids. The germline V gene has CDR1 SGDLS and CDR2 YYNGEE. The J segment lost 5 bases and the V segment lost 0 bases, leaving 5 bases of the junction unmatched. CDR3 sequence (DNA): TGTGCCAGCAGCGTAGAAGGGACTAGCGCTCACAATGAGCAGTTCTTC. This gives the protein CASSVEGTSAHNEQFF.

This chain uses TRBV10-2 with TRBJ1-3; D is ambiguous. This CDR3 spans 16 amino acids. The germline V and J ends were trimmed by 4 bases and 2 bases, with 15 bases remaining between them. CDR1 is WSHSY and CDR2 is SAAADI in the germline V gene. The CDR3: CASSVTTAKTGNTIYF. As DNA, the CDR3 is TGCGCCAGCAGTGTGACAACCGCCAAGACTGGAAACACCATATATTTT.

J is TRBJ2-1 and V is TRBV5-6; TRBD2 matches at 8 bases. CDR3 length equals 14 residues. Germline loops: CDR1 SGHDT, CDR2 YYEEEE. V lost 0 bases, J lost 9 bases, and 5 bases stayed unmatched. This chain's CDR3 is CASSLASGLGEQFF. The DNA of the CDR3 is TGTGCCAGCAGCTTGGCTAGCGGGCTCGGTGAGCAGTTCTTC.

This rearrangement joins TRBV5-6 to TRBJ2-7; no reliable D call. Germline V gene lookup returns CDR1 SGHDT and CDR2 YYEEEE. The CDR3 is 13 amino acids. The V and J ends lost 4 bases and 3 bases respectively, with 11 bases between them. The CDR3 reads CASSHSQDYEQYF. The CDR3 coding sequence is TGTGCCAGCAGCCACTCTCAGGACTACGAGCAGTACTTC.

V gene TRBV5-4 combines with J gene TRBJ2-7; TRBD1 matches at 8 bases. The V segment lost 4 bases and the J segment 2 bases; nucleotides outside the gene matches: 5. CDR1 is SGHNT and CDR2 is YYREEE in the germline V gene (reference sequence). This CDR3 region has 14 residues. The chain's CDR3 is CASSPRTGTYEQYF. CDR3 nucleotide sequence: TGTGCCAGCAGCCCCCGGACAGGGACCTACGAGCAGTACTTC.

This sequence joins TRBV11-2 and TRBJ2-7; D ambiguous. CDR3 length equals 14 residues. The germline V and J ends were trimmed by 5 bases and 0 bases, with 11 bases remaining between them. CDR1 and CDR2 from the germline V gene are SGHAT and FQNNGV. The DNA of the CDR3 is TGTGCCAGCAGCCAATCATCCAGCTCCTACGAGCAGTACTTC. Translating it yields CASSQSSSSYEQYF.